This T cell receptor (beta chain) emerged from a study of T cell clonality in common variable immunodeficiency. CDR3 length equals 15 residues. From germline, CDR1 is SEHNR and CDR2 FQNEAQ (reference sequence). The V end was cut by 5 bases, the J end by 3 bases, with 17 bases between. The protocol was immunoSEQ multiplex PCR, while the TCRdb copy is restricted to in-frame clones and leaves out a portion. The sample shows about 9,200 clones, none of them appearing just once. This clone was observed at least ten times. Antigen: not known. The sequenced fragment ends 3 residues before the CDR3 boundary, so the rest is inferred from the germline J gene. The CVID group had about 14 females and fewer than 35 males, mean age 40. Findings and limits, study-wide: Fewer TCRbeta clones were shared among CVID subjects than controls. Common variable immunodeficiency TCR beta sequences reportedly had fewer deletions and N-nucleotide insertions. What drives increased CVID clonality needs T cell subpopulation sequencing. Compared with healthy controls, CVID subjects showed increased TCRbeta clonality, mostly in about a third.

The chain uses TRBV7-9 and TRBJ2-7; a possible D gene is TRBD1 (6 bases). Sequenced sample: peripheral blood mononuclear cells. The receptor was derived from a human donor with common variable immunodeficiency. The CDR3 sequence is CASSPRGGPFYEQYF. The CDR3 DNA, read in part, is TGTGCCAGCAGCCCCAGGGGCGGGCCTTTCTACGAG.